This entry concerns a single TCR beta chain. As yet, its antigen is unknown. CDR3 size: 16 residues. Looked up from germline, CDR1 is SGDLS and CDR2 is YYNGEE. This entry comes from a study of monozygotic twins with inflammatory bowel disease. The study's findings and limits: T cell subtypes that differed could not be told apart. Treatment differences in immunosuppression may have added variability to the repertoires of patients.

cDNA for TCRalpha and TCRbeta was amplified by nested PCRs of around 15 then about 10 cycles. Each CDR3 protein gets one entry in TCRdb, which reprocessed the 5' RACE reads and gives no DNA. Here the sample table reports around 100,000 distinct CDR3 sequences. The rearrangement uses TRBV9 and TRBJ2-1. Sequenced input: blood. This clonotype was obtained from a human donor with ulcerative colitis or Crohn's disease, or a healthy co-twin of an affected twin (not recorded which). The CDR3 region is CASSVDSGSSYNEQFF.